The 5 T cell receptor beta chains listed next were all sequenced from one sample in a study of T cells expressing NK-cell markers. TCRdb reprocessed the 5' RACE reads, with one entry per CDR3 protein and no DNA. This sample contains some 600,000 distinct CDR3 sequences. The sample consisted of blood T cells: a sorted CD56 or NKG2C T cell subset, CD4+ or CD8+ T cells, or bulk PBMC T cells (not recorded which). These receptors originate from a man younger than 35 in good health.

The chain carries TRBV4-2 and TRBJ1-1; the D gene TCRdb calls, TRBD1, cannot be checked with no DNA. This CDR3 has 11 residues. From germline, CDR1 is LGHNA and CDR2 YNFKEQ. The chain's CDR3 is CASSQGAEAFF.

The rearrangement links TRBV20-1 to TRBJ1-1; TCRdb calls TRBD1, which cannot be checked without DNA. Per germline, CDR1 DFQATT and CDR2 SNEGSKA (reference sequence). There are 15 residues in the CDR3. The CDR3 here is CSASRQGVWSTEAFF.

The chain combines TRBV6-1 with TRBJ2-2; checking the TCRdb D call of TRBD2 is not possible without DNA. CDR3 length: 16 amino acids. Germline CDR1 is MNHNS and CDR2 is SASEGT. The CDR3 region is CASSLTSGTSSGELFF.

This chain connects TRBV20-1 to TRBJ1-1; the TCRdb call, TRBD1, lacks DNA for checking. Germline CDR1 DFQATT, CDR2 SNEGSKA (reference sequence). The CDR3 totals 14 residues. This CDR3 is CSASFDQGNTEAFF.

This chain connects TRBV7-8 to TRBJ2-1; the D call of TRBD2 rests on TCRdb alone, since no DNA is present to check it. This CDR3 comprises 15 residues. The germline CDR1 and CDR2 sequences are SGHVS and FQNEAQ. The CDR3 sequence is CASSLATSGSSEQFF. Full variable domain (outside the CDR3, taken from reference TRBV7-8 and TRBJ2-1): GAGVSQSPRYKVAKRGQDVALRCDPISGHVSLFWYQQALGQGPEFLTYFQNEAQLDKSGLPSDRFFAERPEGSVSTLKIQRTQQEDSAVYLCASSLATSGSSEQFFGPGTRLTVL.